Listed below are T cell receptor beta chains from one sample, sequenced in a study of blood T cells in healthy people across ages. One entry per CDR3 protein results from TCRdb running MiXCR on the 5' RACE reads. The table shows around 2 million distinct CDR3 sequences, with around 40% occurring only once. The sequencing sample was made of blood. Receptor source: a human donor in good health. The CDR3 runs from the conserved cysteine through the conserved F or W. D genes are given only for firm matches. Only part of the rows carry a size: once, few, many, or a class if the clone is expanded.

>TRBV10-3|TRBD1|TRBJ2-7|.
TGTGCCATCAGTCTCGGAGGACAGGGAGTCTACGAGCAGTACTTC
CAISLGGQGVYEQYF
>TRBV7-7|.|TRBJ2-2|.
TGTGCCATCAAACGTTCCGGGGAGCTGTTTTTT
CAIKRSGELFF
>TRBV7-8|.|TRBJ2-7|few
TGTGCCAGCAGCTCACTGACCTTCCGGGACGCCGGGGCCTACGAGCAGTACTTC
CASSSLTFRDAGAYEQYF
>TRBV7-6|.|TRBJ2-1|.
TGTGCCAGCAGCTTAGTAATTGGTTCATTCGGAAATGAGCAGTTCTTC
CASSLVIGSFGNEQFF
>TRBV29-1|TRBD1|TRBJ1-2|few
TGCAGCGTTGAACCGGGACAGGGAGACGGCTACACCTTC
CSVEPGQGDGYTF
>TRBV6-2/TRBV6-3|.|TRBJ2-7|.
TGTGCCAGCAGTTACACCCTTTCCCTTTCCTACGAGCAGTACTTC
CASSYTLSLSYEQYF
>TRBV18|.|TRBJ1-1|many
TGTGCCAGCAGCCCGAGGGACACTGAAGCTTTCTTT
CASSPRDTEAFF
>TRBV3-1|.|TRBJ2-5|few
TGTGCCAGCAGCCAGGACTGGTCGCGAGAGACCCAGTACTTC
CASSQDWSRETQYF
>TRBV29-1|TRBD1|TRBJ2-1|.
TGCAGCGTTCCCTACCGACAGGGCAGTGAGCAGTTCTTC
CSVPYRQGSEQFF
>TRBV9|TRBD1|TRBJ1-2|few
TGTGCCAGCAGCTTTCGACAGGGAGGGAGCTATGGCTACACCTTC
CASSFRQGGSYGYTF
>TRBV5-1|.|TRBJ2-1|.
TGCGCCAGCAGCTTCTCTAGTCTGCCGAACAATGAGCAGTTCTTC
CASSFSSLPNNEQFF
>TRBV29-1|.|TRBJ2-5|.
TGCGGCGTTGGTTCCGAGACCCAAGAGACCCAGTACTTC
CGVGSETQETQYF
>TRBV29-1|.|TRBJ2-7|many
TGCAGCGTTAGCGGACTCACCTACGAGCAGTACTTC
CSVSGLTYEQYF
>TRBV28|.|TRBJ1-2|.
TGTGCCAGCACCCTGGGGCAGGGAGACTATGGCTACACCTTC
CASTLGQGDYGYTF
>TRBV11-2|TRBD2|TRBJ2-1|few
TGTGCCAGCAGCTTAAATCCCTATGGGGGGGGCTCCTACAATGAGCAGTTCTTC
CASSLNPYGGGSYNEQFF
>TRBV11-2|.|TRBJ1-2|few
TGTGCCAGCAGCTTAGGGTACGGGAACTATGGCTACACCTTC
CASSLGYGNYGYTF
>TRBV4-1|.|TRBJ1-1|.
TGCGCCAGCAGCTCCCGGGGGGAATTCGGGGACGCTGACACTGAAGCTTTCTTT
CASSSRGEFGDADTEAFF
>TRBV29-1|TRBD1|TRBJ1-1|.
TGCAGCGTTGATAGGGACAGGGGGAACACTGAAGCTTTCTTT
CSVDRDRGNTEAFF
>TRBV27|.|TRBJ1-4|.
TGTGCCAGCAGTTTAAGTTCCGCCAGGGGCCTGAAAAAACTGTTTTTT
CASSLSSARGLKKLFF
>TRBV7-8|.|TRBJ1-6|many
TGTGCCAGCAGCTTACCCAATTCACCCCTCCACTTT
CASSLPNSPLHF
>TRBV5-1|TRBD2|TRBJ2-1|.
TGCGCCAGCAGCTTGGTAACTAGCGGGGGACATGAGCAGTTCTTC
CASSLVTSGGHEQFF
>TRBV5-1|.|TRBJ2-7|.
TGCGCCAGCAGCCCACCTCTGGCCAGCGCCAGATACGAGCAGTACTTC
CASSPPLASARYEQYF
>TRBV5-1|.|TRBJ2-1|.
TGCGCCAGCAGGGAGGTGGGGGTTAGTTCCAATGAGCAGTTCTTC
CASREVGVSSNEQFF
>TRBV7-2|TRBD1|TRBJ2-1|.
TGTGCCAGCAGCACCACCGGGGACAGGGCAATTTATAATGAGCAGTTCTTC
CASSTTGDRAIYNEQFF
>TRBV19|.|TRBJ1-1|.
TGTGCCAGTGGTAGTTTTGAAGCTTTCTTT
CASGSFEAFF
>TRBV29-1|.|TRBJ1-2|.
TGCAGCGTTGAAGATCCGAATAGGTTTTCTAACTATGGCTACACCTTC
CSVEDPNRFSNYGYTF
>TRBV5-5|.|TRBJ2-4|.
TGTGCCAGCAGCTCCGAGGGAAACATTCAGTACTTC
CASSSEGNIQYF
>TRBV7-2|TRBD1|TRBJ2-7|few
TGTGCCAGCAGCTTAGTAGCGGGGACAGGGGGCGGCGAGCAGTACTTC
CASSLVAGTGGGEQYF
>TRBV20-1|.|TRBJ2-7|few
TGCAGTGCTAGAGTAGGTAGCTTCGACGAGCAGTACTTC
CSARVGSFDEQYF
>TRBV4-3|TRBD1|TRBJ2-5|.
TGCGCCAGCAGCCAAGATTGGGGACAGGTTGAGACCCAGTACTTC
CASSQDWGQVETQYF
>TRBV20-1|TRBD1|TRBJ1-5|.
TGCAGTGCTAGTCGGACAGGGGCCGGCAATCAGCCCCAGCATTTT
CSASRTGAGNQPQHF
>TRBV4-1|.|TRBJ1-1|.
TGCGCCAGCAGCCCACGGACACTTAAGAACACTGAAGCTTTCTTT
CASSPRTLKNTEAFF
>TRBV9|.|TRBJ1-6|.
TGTGCCAGCAGCGTGGGGAATTCTTATTCACCCCTCCACTTT
CASSVGNSYSPLHF
>TRBV2|.|TRBJ2-1|many
TGTGCCAGCAGCCCGGCCAATGAGCAGTTCTTC
CASSPANEQFF
>TRBV18|.|TRBJ2-3|.
TGTGCCAGCTCTCTCCTGGGTTGGACAGATACGCAGTATTTT
CASSLLGWTDTQYF
>TRBV6-5|.|TRBJ2-1|.
TGTGCCAGCAGTTATCCTGGTGGTAGCTACAATGAGCAGTTCTTC
CASSYPGGSYNEQFF
>TRBV9|.|TRBJ2-7|.
TGTGCCAGCAGCGTAGGGATACCGGACTACGAGCAGTACTTC
CASSVGIPDYEQYF
>TRBV2|.|TRBJ1-2|.
TGTGCCAGCAGTGATGACTCGACGGACTTCGTCTATGGCTACACCTTC
CASSDDSTDFVYGYTF
>TRBV7-3|.|TRBJ2-1|many
TGTGCCAGCAGCTTAAACAGCGGGTCCTACAATGAGCAGTTCTTC
CASSLNSGSYNEQFF
>TRBV7-9|TRBD2|TRBJ2-7|.
TGTGCCAGCAGCCCCAGCGGGGGAGTGGACGAGCAGTACTTC
CASSPSGGVDEQYF
>TRBV7-6|.|TRBJ1-1|few
TGTGCCAGCAGCTTACGGGGAAATCTGGGTGAAGCTTTCTTT
CASSLRGNLGEAFF
>TRBV29-1|.|TRBJ1-5|.
TGCAGCGTTGGGGGATTGAACAATCAGCCCCAGCATTTT
CSVGGLNNQPQHF
>TRBV7-6|TRBD1|TRBJ1-1|.
TGTGCCAGCAGCCATCGACAGGGAAGCACTGAAGCTTTCTTT
CASSHRQGSTEAFF
>TRBV5-6|.|TRBJ2-7|.
TGTGCCAGCAGCTTCGGACTTCTCGAGCAGTACTTC
CASSFGLLEQYF
>TRBV29-1|TRBD2|TRBJ2-4|.
TGCAGCGTTGGGGGGACTAGCGGGGGGGCCGCCAAAAACATTCAGTACTTC
CSVGGTSGGAAKNIQYF
>TRBV27|.|TRBJ2-5|.
TGTGCCAGCAGTTTACTGCACGGACTTCAAGAGACCCAGTACTTC
CASSLLHGLQETQYF
>TRBV7-2|TRBD1|TRBJ2-7|few
TGTGCCAGCAGCTCGAGGACAGGGAGTAACGAGCAGTACTTC
CASSSRTGSNEQYF
>TRBV7-9|TRBD1|TRBJ1-1|.
TGTGCCAGCAGCCTATTTGACAGGGGAGAAGCTTTCTTT
CASSLFDRGEAFF
>TRBV2|TRBD1|TRBJ2-7|.
TGTGCCAGCACCGAAGGGACAGGGGTGAGTGATCAGTACTTC
CASTEGTGVSDQYF